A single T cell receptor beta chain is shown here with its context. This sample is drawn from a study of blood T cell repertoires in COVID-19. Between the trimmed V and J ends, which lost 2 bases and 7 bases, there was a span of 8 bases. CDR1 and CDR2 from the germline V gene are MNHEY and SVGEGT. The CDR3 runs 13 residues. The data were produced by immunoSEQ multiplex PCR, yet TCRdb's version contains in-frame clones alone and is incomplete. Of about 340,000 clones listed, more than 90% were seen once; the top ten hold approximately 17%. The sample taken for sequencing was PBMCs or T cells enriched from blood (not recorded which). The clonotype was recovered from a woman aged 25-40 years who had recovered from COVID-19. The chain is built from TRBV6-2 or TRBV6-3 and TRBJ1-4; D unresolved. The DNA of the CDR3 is TGTGCCAGCAGTTACCGGGGAGGTGAAAAACTGTTTTTT. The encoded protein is CASSYRGGEKLFF.